The 20 T cell receptor beta chains below were found in one sample sequenced in a study of human T cells and chemical hapten exposure. Described time point: patch test 2, 6 weeks after DPC sensitization. Treatment given: therapeutic diphenylcyclopropenone sensitization with weekly scalp DPC. TCRdb recomputed calls from the RACE reads with MiXCR, one row per CDR3 protein. This repertoire shows 96,000 or so distinct CDR3 sequences, around 9.3% found once; its top ten account for 2% to 2.5%. The sequences come from whole blood, collected in connection with sensitization to the hapten diphenylcyclopropenone (DPC). These TCRs come from a woman between 40 and 50 years old with alopecia areata. Some clones in this sample may be carry-over from other donors' samples.

The chain carries TRBV5-1 and TRBJ2-5; no reliable D call. V was shortened by 4 bases and J by 2 bases, with 15 bases between the two germline ends. The CDR3 loop spans 15 amino acids. Germline lookup yields CDR1 SGHRS and CDR2 YFSETQ. The CDR3: CASSLRTGPQETQYF. CDR3 DNA sequence: TGCGCCAGCAGCCTACGTACGGGCCCTCAAGAGACCCAGTACTTC.

Many counts were recorded for this clonotype. The chain has TRBV3-1 and TRBJ2-1; 8 bases align to TRBD2. The CDR3 is 16 amino acids. The germline V gene has CDR1 LGHDT and CDR2 YNNKEL (reference sequence). V gave up 1 base and J gave up 1 base; unmatched junction bases: 3. CDR3 protein: CASSQGGTRSYNEQFF. The CDR3 nucleotides read TGTGCCAGCAGCCAAGGTGGGACTAGGTCCTACAATGAGCAGTTCTTC.

This clonotype was counted at least ten times. This chain links TRBV2 with TRBJ1-5; D call uncertain. The germline V gene encodes CDR1 SNHLY and CDR2 FYNNEI. The CDR3 runs to 15 residues. V lost 2 bases to trimming and J lost 1 base, with 9 bases between them. The CDR3 nucleotides read TGTGCCAGCAGTGAAATTGGCCGAAGCAATCAGCCCCAGCATTTT. Translated, it gives CASSEIGRSNQPQHF.

This clonotype was observed many times. The V and J genes are TRBV18 and TRBJ2-7; weak D call: TRBD1 (6 bases). Germline loops: CDR1 KGHSH, CDR2 LQKENI. Trimming cost V 1 base and J 5 bases, with 12 bases left between them. The CDR3 is made up of 14 amino acids. The CDR3: CASSPRRGADEQYF. The CDR3 DNA follows: TGTGCCAGCTCACCACGCAGGGGTGCCGACGAGCAGTACTTC.

This clonotype was counted at least ten times. The V call is TRBV20-1, the J call TRBJ2-1; D call uncertain. The germline gives CDR1 DFQATT, CDR2 SNEGSKA (reference sequence). Trimming stripped 0 bases from V and 8 bases from J, with 5 bases between. The CDR3 is made up of 11 amino acids. The DNA for the CDR3 is TGCAGTGCTAGAGACGGCTATGAGCAGTTCTTC. This sequence encodes CSARDGYEQFF.

There are many counts of this clonotype. This chain uses TRBV29-1 with TRBJ2-5, with 7 bases fitting TRBD1. The CDR3 runs 13 residues. Per the germline V gene, CDR1 is SQVTM and CDR2 is ANQGSEA. V dropped 7 bases and J dropped 2; count of bases not matched to a gene: 7. This chain's CDR3 is CSATGTPQETQYF. The CDR3 DNA follows: TGCAGCGCGACAGGGACACCACAAGAGACCCAGTACTTC.

This sequence joins TRBV28 and TRBJ2-2; 10 nucleotides line up with TRBD1. The CDR3 spans 15 residues. J was trimmed by 6 bases and V by 5 bases; bases with no gene match: 6. CDR1 and CDR2 (germline): MDHEN, SYDVKM. CDR3 sequence: CASSRTGGRPGELFF. Here the CDR3 DNA reads TGTGCCAGCAGTCGGACAGGGGGACGCCCCGGGGAGCTGTTTTTT.

This clonotype was counted at least ten times. V is TRBV4-3 and J is TRBJ2-7; D is unclear. The germline V gene encodes CDR1 LGHNA and CDR2 YSLEER. The CDR3 is made up of 15 amino acids. Between the trimmed V and J ends, which lost 0 bases and 1 base, there was a span of 10 bases. The CDR3 nucleotides are TGCGCCAGCAGCCAAGAGAGATACGGGTCCTACGAGCAGTACTTC. Translation: CASSQERYGSYEQYF.

Comments on this clonotype: This may stem from a read error, because a much larger clone lies one nucleotide away. The chain recombines TRBV7-2 with TRBJ2-7; perhaps TRBD2 as D (9 bases). Looked up from germline, CDR1 is SGHTA and CDR2 is FQGNSA. CDR3 length equals 15 residues. CDR3 in amino acids: CVSSGGTGQVYEQYF. CDR3 DNA: TGTGTCAGCAGCGGGGGGACAGGCCAGGTCTACGAGCAGTACTTC.

This clonotype has a handful of counts. V and J are TRBV4-1 and TRBJ2-2; 7 positions match TRBD1. The germline CDR1 and CDR2 sequences are MGHRA and YSYEKL. The CDR3 loop spans 15 amino acids. Unmatched junction bases numbered 4, after V lost 5 bases and J lost 1 base. The CDR3 loop reads CASSIGQVNTGELFF. CDR3 DNA sequence: TGCGCCAGCAGCATAGGACAGGTGAACACCGGGGAGCTGTTTTTT.

This clonotype was observed at least ten times. The chain uses TRBV9 and TRBJ2-4; 9 positions match TRBD2. This CDR3 region has 16 residues. Germline V gene data show CDR1 as SGDLS and CDR2 as YYNGEE. The V gene end was trimmed by 0 bases and the J gene end by 0 bases; junction bases not matched to a gene: 1. The CDR3 sequence: CASSVELAGAKNIQYF. CDR3 in DNA: TGTGCCAGCAGCGTAGAACTAGCGGGAGCCAAAAACATTCAGTACTTC.

This clonotype was seen a handful of times. This sequence joins TRBV20-1 and TRBJ2-1; 10 positions match TRBD2. Germline CDR1 reads DFQATT; CDR2 reads SNEGSKA (reference sequence). The CDR3 covers 14 residues. The junction had 8 bases not matched to a gene; V was cut back by 6 bases and J by 6 bases. The CDR3 sequence: CSALLAGASNEQFF. In nucleotides, the CDR3 is TGCAGTGCCCTGCTAGCGGGAGCTAGCAATGAGCAGTTCTTC.

There are many counts of this clonotype. The rearrangement uses TRBV10-3 and TRBJ1-1, with a possible D match to TRBD1 (5 bases). This CDR3 region has 13 residues. The V gene lost 6 bases and the J gene lost 1 base, with 9 bases spanning the gap. Looked up from germline, CDR1 is ENHRY and CDR2 is SYGVKD. CDR3 in DNA: TGTGCCATCAGACGACAGACGAACACTGAAGCTTTCTTT. This encodes CAIRRQTNTEAFF.

Ten or more counts support this clonotype. The V and J genes are TRBV7-2 and TRBJ2-7; possibly TRBD1 for D (6 bases). Per the germline V gene, CDR1 is SGHTA and CDR2 is FQGNSA. This CDR3 is built from 13 residues. V was pared by 6 bases and J by 6 bases, with 15 bases between. CDR3 protein: CASRQKQGGEQYF. Here the CDR3 DNA reads TGTGCCAGCAGGCAAAAACAGGGTGGCGAGCAGTACTTC.

This clonotype was seen many times. V and J are TRBV20-1 and TRBJ2-7; the D is unclear. The germline V and J ends were trimmed by 0 bases and 3 bases, with 9 bases remaining between them. The length of the CDR3 is 13 residues. CDR1 is DFQATT, CDR2 SNEGSKA, per germline (reference sequence). CDR3 nucleotide sequence: TGCAGTGCTAGAGATCGTAAACGCTACGAGCAGTACTTC. It is translated as CSARDRKRYEQYF.

This clonotype was seen ten or more times. This rearrangement joins TRBV20-1 to TRBJ1-5; weak D call: TRBD1 (6 bases). Germline values: CDR1 DFQATT, CDR2 SNEGSKA (reference sequence). The CDR3 covers 15 residues. Trimming took 6 bases from V and 5 from J, leaving 20 bases between them. This chain's CDR3 is CSANDHGQFDQPQHF. As DNA, the CDR3 is TGCAGTGCCAACGACCATGGACAGTTCGATCAGCCCCAGCATTTT.

The CDR3 loop reads CASSPAISPGGDIQYF. Written as DNA, the CDR3 is TGTGCCAGCAGCCCCGCTATAAGCCCAGGTGGAGACATTCAGTACTTC. J is TRBJ2-4 and V is TRBV14; the D is unclear. The CDR3 is 16 residues long. Trimming cost V 4 bases and J 8 bases, with 21 bases left between them. Germline values: CDR1 SGHDN, CDR2 FVKESK.

A word on this clonotype: A much more abundant neighbour one base away suggests this may be a read error. This sequence joins TRBV9 and TRBJ2-6; D unclear. The germline CDR1 and CDR2 sequences are SGDLS and YYNGEE. The CDR3 runs to 17 residues. The V end lost 0 bases, the J end lost 2 bases, and 12 bases lay between the germline ends. Here the CDR3 DNA reads TGTGCCAGCAGCGTAGGAGGCTGGGCCACTGGGGCCAACGTCCTGACTTTC. It specifies CASSVGGWATGANVLTF.

This clonotype has a count of ten or more. The V gene is TRBV5-4, the J gene TRBJ1-5, with D unclear. The germline CDR1 and CDR2 sequences are SGHNT and YYREEE (reference sequence). Trimming took off 0 bases at V and 10 bases at J, with 11 bases between the two ends. This CDR3 region has 13 residues. CDR3 sequence reads: CASSLAGRSPQHF. The CDR3 DNA reads TGTGCCAGCAGCTTGGCCGGACGTTCTCCCCAGCATTTT.

This sequence joins TRBV19 and TRBJ2-6; TRBD1 is a possible D gene (6 bases). Germline CDR1 and CDR2: LNHDA and SQIVND (reference sequence). The CDR3 runs 13 residues. V lost 8 bases and J 2 bases, leaving 7 bases between the germline ends. The CDR3, as DNA: TGTGCCAGTCGGACAGCTGGGGCCAACGTCCTGACTTTC. This translates into CASRTAGANVLTF.